This TCR beta chain was observed in a study of beta chain features in type 1 diabetes (dated by TCRdb to the late 2010s). Regarding the complete study: No differences in mean age, gender distribution, total cell number or subset yield were found between patients and healthy donors. A total of 107,917,701 sorted cells were examined across all samples, and RNA yield correlated strongly with the number of cells per subset. The study compared the TCRB repertoires of sorted circulating CD4+ T cell subsets in recently diagnosed type 1 diabetes patients with those in matched healthy donors. Regulatory and stem cell-like memory subsets were isolated from only 8 patients and roughly eight healthy donors, whereas naive and central memory subsets came from all 30 or so donors.

Overall results and qualifications from the work: PCR might favor shorter templates, but patient and control samples were amplified and corrected together, so any skew would affect both groups equally. The naive, central memory and regulatory TCRB repertoires appeared to resemble one another more closely among patients than among healthy donors. At VDJ recombination sites, patients with type 1 diabetes made fewer insertions and deleted more nucleotides, a pattern implying thymic rearrangement abnormalities. HLA sub-analyses involved small numbers of individuals, so any influence of HLA type on TCRB rearrangement remained unresolved. In all four CD4+ subsets, TCRB CDR3 length was moderately but significantly shorter in type 1 diabetes patients. Because cDNA rather than genomic DNA was sequenced, highly expressing activated cells could have been over-represented, although no difference in activation and CD3 levels was found between groups.

From each donor, a single peripheral blood sample of about 100 mL on average was drawn into heparinised tubes. Naive, central memory, regulatory and stem cell-like memory CD4+ T cells were sorted on a BD FACSAria II using a panel including CD45RO, CCR7, CD25, CD127, CD95 and CD27. All sorted populations exceeded 98% purity. PBMCs were isolated right away by Lymphoprep density gradient centrifugation and were stained directly, without culture. Samples were stained and sorted in pairs, with one healthy donor and one patient per experiment, so that batch effects were minimized. Its CDR3 holds 15 amino acids, cysteine through phenylalanine. Solely the CDR3 DNA is kept, with 45 bases framed from the first base. The CDR1 and CDR2 encoded by the germline V gene (reference sequence) are SEHNR and FQNEAQ. Here V drops 4 bases and J drops 9 bases, and the junction holds 7 bases not matched to any gene. Worth noting for this clone: Its antigen is not yet known. No qualities accompany the bases; no much larger clone lies one base away.

The entire amount of isolated RNA was reverse transcribed using the High Capacity cDNA Reverse Transcription Kit, so the sequenced TCRB transcripts were expressed ones. Deep immunoSEQ sequencing was applied to naive, central memory and regulatory T cell samples, giving an average of roughly 3.6 million total reads per sample. After sorted cells were lysed in RLT buffer, RNA was extracted with DNase-treated RNeasy Micro or Mini kits, with the choice depending on cell number. To prevent cross-contamination, every cell subset was processed on its own, while patient and healthy donor samples were processed together. The immunoSEQ multiplex PCR was used to amplify TCRB sequences from cDNA, generating 87-bp fragments that spanned the CDR3 region. Amplicons were sequenced on the Illumina HiSeq platform. Processing in the source paper ran as follows. PCR bias was corrected computationally using synthetic template baselines, and reads within Hamming distance 2 were collapsed, with unmergeable singletons discarded. By aligning reads against IMGT, V, D and J genes, CDR3 length, and insertions or deletions at six rearrangement sites were assigned. Within each subset, clonotype counts were normalized to the number of sorted cells before true diversity and Gini coefficients were calculated with the tcR R package. Repertoire sharing was quantified using the overlap coefficient calculated on TCRB nucleotide sequences. In TCRdb, the immuneACCESS table is reduced to in-frame sequences with V and J assigned. These tables do not hold every clone; where another copy was compared, an unresolved V gene accounts for under half, and the others remain unexplained. That table is the source of V, J and clone size, and D and trimming were worked out from the DNA. The table for this sample lists about 28,000 clones; approximately 65% of them were counted only once. 2% to 3% of the sample belongs to the ten largest clones.

Recombination linked TRBV7-9 to TRBJ2-1, with 12 junctional bases fitting TRBD2. What was sequenced was Tregs from blood. Explained via the paper, the cell subset or site label denotes: regulatory CD4+ T cells. This sequence was found in a woman aged 25 to 39 with type 1 diabetes. The CDR3 in this case is CASSSGLAGVGEQFF. The DNA reads as follows: TGTGCCAGCAGCTCGGGACTAGCGGGCGTAGGTGAGCAGTTCTTC.